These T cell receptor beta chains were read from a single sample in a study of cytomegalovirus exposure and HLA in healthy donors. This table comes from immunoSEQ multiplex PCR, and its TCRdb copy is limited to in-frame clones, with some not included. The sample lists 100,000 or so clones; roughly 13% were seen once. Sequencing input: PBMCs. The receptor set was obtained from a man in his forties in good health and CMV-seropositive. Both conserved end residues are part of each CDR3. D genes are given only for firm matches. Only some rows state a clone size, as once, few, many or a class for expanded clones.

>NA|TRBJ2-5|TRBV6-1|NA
TGTGCCAGCAGTGGAACATTGTACCAAGAGACCCAGTACTTC
CASSGTLYQETQYF
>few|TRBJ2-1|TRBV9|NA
TGTGCCAGCAGCACTAGACCTCAGTACAATGAGCAGTTCTTC
CASSTRPQYNEQFF
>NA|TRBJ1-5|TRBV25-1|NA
TGTGCCAGCAGTGCGTCGGGACACCCTGGATGGCCCCAGCATTTT
CASSASGHPGWPQHF
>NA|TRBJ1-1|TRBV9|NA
TGTGCCAGCAGCGTCGACATGAACACTGAAGCTTTCTTT
CASSVDMNTEAFF
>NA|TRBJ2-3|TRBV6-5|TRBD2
TGTGCCAGCCAGACTAGCGGGAGGGGGAGGGGTACGCAGTATTTT
CASQTSGRGRGTQYF
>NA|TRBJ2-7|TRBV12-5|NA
TGTGCTAGTGGTTTGGTACAGGGACGACACGGCGAGCAGTACTTC
CASGLVQGRHGEQYF
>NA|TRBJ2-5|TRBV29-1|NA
TGCAGCGTGTTCGGGGGAGGGGGGGAGACCCAGTACTTC
CSVFGGGGETQYF
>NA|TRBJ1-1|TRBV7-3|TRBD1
TGTGCCAGCAGCCTTGGGACAGGGGCGGGTGAAGCTTTCTTT
CASSLGTGAGEAFF
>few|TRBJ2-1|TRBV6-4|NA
TGTGCCAGCAGTGACTCAGGCGGGACGGGCTACAATGAGCAGTTCTTC
CASSDSGGTGYNEQFF
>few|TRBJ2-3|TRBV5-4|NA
TGTGCCAGCAGCTTGGGCGGCAGCACAGATACGCAGTATTTT
CASSLGGSTDTQYF
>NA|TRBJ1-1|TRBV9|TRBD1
TGTGCCAGCAGCGCCCGGGACAGGGTGGCTGAAGCTTTCTTT
CASSARDRVAEAFF
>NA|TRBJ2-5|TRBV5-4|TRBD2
TGTGCCAGCAGCTCCGCGCTGGGTAGCGGGAGGGACCAAGAGACCCAGTACTTC
CASSSALGSGRDQETQYF
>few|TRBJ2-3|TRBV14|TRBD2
TGTGCCAGCAGCCTTCGGACTAGCGCAGATACGCAGTATTTT
CASSLRTSADTQYF
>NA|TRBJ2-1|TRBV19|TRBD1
TGTGCCAGTAGCCGTCAGGGGGCGTCCTACAATGAGCAGTTCTTC
CASSRQGASYNEQFF
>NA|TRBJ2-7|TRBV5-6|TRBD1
TGTGCCAGCAGCTTGGGGACAGGGGGCGAGCAGTACTTC
CASSLGTGGEQYF
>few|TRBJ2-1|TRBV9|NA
TGTGCCAGCAGCGTTAGCGGTTACAATGAGCAGTTCTTC
CASSVSGYNEQFF
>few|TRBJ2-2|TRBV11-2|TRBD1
TGTGCCAGCACCGGACAGGGGACTGTCGCCGGGGAGCTGTTTTTT
CASTGQGTVAGELFF
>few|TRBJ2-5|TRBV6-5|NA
TGTGCCAGCAGTTACGACTACAGGGACGTGACCCAGTACTTC
CASSYDYRDVTQYF
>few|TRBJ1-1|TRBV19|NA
TGTGCCAGTAGTATATTCGACATACCCGGGGACACTGAAGCTTTCTTT
CASSIFDIPGDTEAFF
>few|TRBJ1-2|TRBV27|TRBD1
TGTGCCAGCGGGGACAGGTTTAATGGCTACACCTTC
CASGDRFNGYTF
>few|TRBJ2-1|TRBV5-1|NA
TGCGCCAGCAGCTTGGATGGGGGCGAGGGCAATGAGCAGTTCTTC
CASSLDGGEGNEQFF
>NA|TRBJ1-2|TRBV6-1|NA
TGTGCCAGCAAATCGACAGGCTCCAACTATGGCTACACCTTC
CASKSTGSNYGYTF
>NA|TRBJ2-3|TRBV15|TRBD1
TGTGCCACCAGCAGGGCAGGGGGCTGGACAGATACGCAGTATTTT
CATSRAGGWTDTQYF
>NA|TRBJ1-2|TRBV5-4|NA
TGTGCCAGCAGCCCCCGGGAGATCGGCTATGGCTACACCTTC
CASSPREIGYGYTF
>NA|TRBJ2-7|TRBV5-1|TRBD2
TGCGCCAGCAGTTACGGACTAGCGGGAGGGCCTAGCTACGAGCAGTACTTC
CASSYGLAGGPSYEQYF
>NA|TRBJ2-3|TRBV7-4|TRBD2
TGTGCCAGCAGCTTAGGGGAGGGGACTAGCGGGGATACGCAGTATTTT
CASSLGEGTSGDTQYF
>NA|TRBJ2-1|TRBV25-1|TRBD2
TGTGCCAGCAGTGCCCGGGGACTAGCGGGGTACAATGAGCAGTTCTTC
CASSARGLAGYNEQFF
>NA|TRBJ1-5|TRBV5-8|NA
TGTGCCAGCAGCGGGACTGCAAATCAGCCCCAGCATTTT
CASSGTANQPQHF
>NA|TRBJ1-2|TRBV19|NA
TGTGCCACTTCAGTGGGGAGTGCGGGCTATGGCTACACCTTC
CATSVGSAGYGYTF
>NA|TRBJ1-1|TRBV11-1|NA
TGTGCCAGCAGCTTTCTTCGGACAAGCGGGACTGAAGCTTTCTTT
CASSFLRTSGTEAFF
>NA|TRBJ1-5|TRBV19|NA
TGTGCCAGTAGTATCTCTCCGGGGGGTCAGCCCCAGCATTTT
CASSISPGGQPQHF
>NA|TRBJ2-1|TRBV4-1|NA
TGCGCCAGCAGCCAAGACGGGTCTTCCTACAATGAGCAGTTCTTC
CASSQDGSSYNEQFF
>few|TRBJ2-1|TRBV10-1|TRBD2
TGCGCCAGCAGCGATAGCGGGAGCCAGCTTGAGCAGTTCTTC
CASSDSGSQLEQFF
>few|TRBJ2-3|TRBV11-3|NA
TGTGCCAGCAGCCGAGGACTTTCGCGTACAGATACGCAGTATTTT
CASSRGLSRTDTQYF
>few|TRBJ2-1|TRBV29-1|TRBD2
TGCAGCGTTGCCAGCGGGAGAAGAAGTGAGCAGTTCTTC
CSVASGRRSEQFF
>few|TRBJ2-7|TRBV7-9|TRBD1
TGTGCCAGCACCGAAGTAAGACAGGGACCCTACGAGCAGTACTTC
CASTEVRQGPYEQYF
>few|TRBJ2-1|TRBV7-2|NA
TGTGCCAGCAGCCCTTACCTAACCAATGAGCAGTTCTTC
CASSPYLTNEQFF
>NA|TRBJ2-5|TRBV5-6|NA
TGTGCCAGCAGCTTCCCCGGCCTTGGAGAGAGCCAGTACTTC
CASSFPGLGESQYF
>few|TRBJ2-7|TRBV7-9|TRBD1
TGTGCCAGCAGCTTAGAAGGTAGGACAGGGCACGAGCAGTACTTC
CASSLEGRTGHEQYF
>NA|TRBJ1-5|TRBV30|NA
TGTGCCTGGAGTGGAGGGAGGGGACAGCCCCAGCATTTT
CAWSGGRGQPQHF
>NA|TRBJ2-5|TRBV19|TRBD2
TGTGCCAGTAGTATATCGGGACGGGAGGTCCAAGAGACCCAGTACTTC
CASSISGREVQETQYF
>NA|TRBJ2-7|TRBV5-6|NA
TGTGCCAGCAGTTTTACCGGCTACGAGCAGTACTTC
CASSFTGYEQYF
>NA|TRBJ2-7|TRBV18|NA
TGTGCCAGCTCACCACCTTTCCCCGGTGCATCCGACTACGAGCAGTACTTC
CASSPPFPGASDYEQYF
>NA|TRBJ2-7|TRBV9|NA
TGTGCCAGCAGCGAACGGGACTCCCCGCAGCAGTACTTC
CASSERDSPQQYF
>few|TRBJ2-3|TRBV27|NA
TGTGCCAGCCAGGTGTCCATATCGGGAGCAAGGACAGATACGCAGTATTTT
CASQVSISGARTDTQYF
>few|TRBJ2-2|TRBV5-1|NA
TGCGCCAGCACCGAGGACACAAACACCGGGGAGCTGTTTTTT
CASTEDTNTGELFF